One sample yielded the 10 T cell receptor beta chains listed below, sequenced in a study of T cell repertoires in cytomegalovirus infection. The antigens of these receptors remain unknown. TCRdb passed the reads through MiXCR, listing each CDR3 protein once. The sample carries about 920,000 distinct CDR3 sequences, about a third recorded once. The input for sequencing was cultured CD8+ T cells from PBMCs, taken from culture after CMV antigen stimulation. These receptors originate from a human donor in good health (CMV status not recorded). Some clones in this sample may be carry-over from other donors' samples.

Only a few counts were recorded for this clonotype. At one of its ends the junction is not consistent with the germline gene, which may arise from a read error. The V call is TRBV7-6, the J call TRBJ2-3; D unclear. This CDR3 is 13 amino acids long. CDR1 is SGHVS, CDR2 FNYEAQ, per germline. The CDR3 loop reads CASSRLEEDTQYF. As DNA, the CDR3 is TGTGCTAGCAGCCGGCTAGAGGAGGATACGCAGTATTTT.

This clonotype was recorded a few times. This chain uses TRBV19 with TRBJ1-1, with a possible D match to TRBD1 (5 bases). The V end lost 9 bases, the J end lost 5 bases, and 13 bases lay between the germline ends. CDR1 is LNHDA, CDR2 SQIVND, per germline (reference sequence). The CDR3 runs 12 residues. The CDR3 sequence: CASGTPGTEAFF. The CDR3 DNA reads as TGTGCCAGCGGGACTCCTGGGACTGAAGCTTTCTTT. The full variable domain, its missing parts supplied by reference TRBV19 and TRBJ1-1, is DGGITQSPKYLFRKEGQNVTLSCEQNLNHDAMYWYRQDPGQGLRLIYYSQIVNDFQKGDIAEGYSVSREKKESFPLTVTSAQKNPTAFYLCASGTPGTEAFFGQGTRLTVV.

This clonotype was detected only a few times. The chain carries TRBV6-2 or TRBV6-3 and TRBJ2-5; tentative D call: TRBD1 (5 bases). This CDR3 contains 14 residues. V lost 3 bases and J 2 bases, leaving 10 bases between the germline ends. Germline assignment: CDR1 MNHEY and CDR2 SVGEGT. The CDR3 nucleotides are TGTGCCAGCAGTTATCTGACAGAACAAGAGACCCAGTACTTC. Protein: CASSYLTEQETQYF.

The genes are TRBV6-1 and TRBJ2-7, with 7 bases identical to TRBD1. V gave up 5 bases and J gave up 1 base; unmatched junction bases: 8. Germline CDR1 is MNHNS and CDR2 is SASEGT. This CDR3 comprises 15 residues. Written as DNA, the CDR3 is TGTGCCAGCAGTCCCCCCGGACAGGAATCCTACGAGCAGTACTTC. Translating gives CASSPPGQESYEQYF.

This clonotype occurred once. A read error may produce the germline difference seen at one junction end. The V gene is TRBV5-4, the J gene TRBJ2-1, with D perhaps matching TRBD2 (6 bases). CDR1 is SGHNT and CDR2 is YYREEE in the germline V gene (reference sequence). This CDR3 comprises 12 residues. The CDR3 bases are TGTGCCAGCAGCCCTAGCGTCACTGAGCGGTTCTTC. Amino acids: CASSPSVTERFF.

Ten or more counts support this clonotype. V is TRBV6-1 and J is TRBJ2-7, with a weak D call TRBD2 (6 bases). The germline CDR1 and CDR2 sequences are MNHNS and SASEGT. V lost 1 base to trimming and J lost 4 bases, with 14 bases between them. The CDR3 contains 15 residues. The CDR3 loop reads CASSEETVGGYEQYV. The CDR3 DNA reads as TGTGCCAGCAGTGAAGAAACAGTCGGGGGATACGAGCAGTACGTC.

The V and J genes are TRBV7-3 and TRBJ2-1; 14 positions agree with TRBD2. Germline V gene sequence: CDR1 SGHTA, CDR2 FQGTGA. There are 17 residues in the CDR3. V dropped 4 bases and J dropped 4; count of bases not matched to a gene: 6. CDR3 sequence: CASSSQRTSGGYNEQFF. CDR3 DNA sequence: TGTGCCAGCAGCTCCCAAAGGACTAGCGGGGGGTACAATGAGCAGTTCTTC.

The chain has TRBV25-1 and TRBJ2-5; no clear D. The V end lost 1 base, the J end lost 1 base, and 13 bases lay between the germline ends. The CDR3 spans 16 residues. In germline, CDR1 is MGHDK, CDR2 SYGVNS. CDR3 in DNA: TGTGCCAGCAGTGAATTTGAGTATGACCCCCAAGAGACCCAGTACTTC. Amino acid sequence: CASSEFEYDPQETQYF.

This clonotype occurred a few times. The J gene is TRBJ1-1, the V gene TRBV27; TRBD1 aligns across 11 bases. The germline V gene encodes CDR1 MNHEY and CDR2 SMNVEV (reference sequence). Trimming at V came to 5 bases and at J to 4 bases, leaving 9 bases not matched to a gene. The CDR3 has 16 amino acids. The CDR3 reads CASSVGQGAPGTEAFF. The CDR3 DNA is TGTGCCAGCAGTGTCGGACAGGGGGCGCCGGGCACTGAAGCTTTCTTT.

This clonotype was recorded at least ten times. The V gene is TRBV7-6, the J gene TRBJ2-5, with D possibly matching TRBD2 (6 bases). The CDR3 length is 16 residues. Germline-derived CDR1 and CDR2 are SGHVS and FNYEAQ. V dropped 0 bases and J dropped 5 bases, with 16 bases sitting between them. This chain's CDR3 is CASSLAGRRGSETQYF. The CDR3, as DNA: TGTGCCAGCAGCTTAGCGGGGCGGCGGGGTAGCGAGACCCAGTACTTC.